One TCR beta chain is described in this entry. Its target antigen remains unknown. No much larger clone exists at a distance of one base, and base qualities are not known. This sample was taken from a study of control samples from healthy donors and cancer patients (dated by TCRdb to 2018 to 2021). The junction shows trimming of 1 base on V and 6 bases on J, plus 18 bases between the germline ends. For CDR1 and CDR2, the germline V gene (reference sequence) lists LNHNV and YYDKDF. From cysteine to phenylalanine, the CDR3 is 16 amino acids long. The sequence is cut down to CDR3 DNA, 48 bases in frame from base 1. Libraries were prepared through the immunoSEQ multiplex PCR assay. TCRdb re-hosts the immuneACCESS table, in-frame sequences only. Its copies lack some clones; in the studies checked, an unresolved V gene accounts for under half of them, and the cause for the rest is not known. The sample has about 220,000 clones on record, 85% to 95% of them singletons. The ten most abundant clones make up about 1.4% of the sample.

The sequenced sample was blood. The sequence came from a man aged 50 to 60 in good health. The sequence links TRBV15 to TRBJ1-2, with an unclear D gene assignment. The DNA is TGTGCCACCAGCAGAGCACCCTGGGGTGGCCTCGATGGCTACACCTTC. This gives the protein CATSRAPWGGLDGYTF.